This paragraph reports one T cell receptor (beta chain). Source study methods: Reference gene primers were amplified, and this amplification served to estimate nucleated cell counts. Data came from immunoSEQ multiplex PCR; TCRdb stores just in-frame clones and leaves some out. V, J and clone size are taken as reported in that table, and D and trimming were inferred from the DNA itself. The sample gives 13,000 to 15,000 clones, about nine tenths of which show up once; 5% to 5.5% is in the top ten. The data belong to a study of blood T cell repertoires in COVID-19. Study summary: The United States, Italy and Spain supplied acute and convalescent COVID-19 samples. The analysed material was cDNA or gDNA that came from T cells, B-cell-depleted T cells, or PBMCs.

V gave up 5 bases and J gave up 6 bases; unmatched junction bases: 4. Germline-derived CDR1 and CDR2 are LNHDA and SQIVND (reference sequence). The CDR3 length is 14 residues. This chain links TRBV19 with TRBJ1-5; 10 positions match TRBD1. The sequence was obtained from a human donor in a cohort sampled during active COVID-19. Sequenced input: peripheral blood. The CDR3 protein is CASSPTGGTQPQHF. The CDR3 DNA reads as TGTGCCAGTAGTCCGACAGGGGGCACTCAGCCCCAGCATTTT.